What follows is one T cell receptor (beta chain) and its context. The entry originates in a study of T cells in Graves' hyperthyroidism and ophthalmopathy. Regions amplified from RNA transcripts were the TCR beta CDR3 regions. Initially, a first-round RT-PCR of the TCR CDR3 employed the HTBI primer set. A single record per CDR3 protein comes from TCRdb applying MiXCR to the multiplex PCR reads. The sample contains about 360,000 distinct CDR3 sequences, approximately 19% of which appear only once. Trimming cost V 3 bases and J 6 bases, with 11 bases left between them. This CDR3 is built from 13 residues.

This TCR was sampled from a woman aged 18-29 years with Graves' hyperthyroidism. V and J are TRBV12-3 or TRBV12-4 and TRBJ1-1; tentatively, D is TRBD1 (6 bases). Material for sequencing was blood. The CDR3 sequence: CASSLGWGPEAFF. The CDR3 bases are TGTGCCAGCAGTTTGGGCTGGGGGCCTGAAGCTTTCTTT.